This T cell receptor beta chain was sequenced during a study of cytomegalovirus exposure and HLA in healthy donors. Study findings and constraints: Three CMV-associated chains proved CMV antigen-specific in vitro. TCR beta chains numbering more than 150 were designated cytomegalovirus-associated. Most sequenced TCRs were rare (though some public TCRs occurred in many donors).

Method: immunoSEQ multiplex PCR; TCRdb's copy keeps in-frame clones and lacks some. The sample includes approximately 120,000 clones, about 91% of them seen just once. With respect to this clone: The target antigen is unknown.

It was the roughly 130-subject validation cohort, separate from the roughly 700-subject first cohort, to which the donors belonged. Germline V gives CDR1 SGHDN, CDR2 FVKESK. The CDR3 has 15 amino acids. The V end was cut by 4 bases, the J end by 7 bases, with 19 bases between. The gene calls are TRBV14 and TRBJ2-5; perhaps TRBD1 as D (6 bases). The clonotype comes from a woman younger than 35 in good health and CMV-seronegative. The sample was PBMCs. The CDR3 DNA sequence: TGTGCCAGCAGCCGCCGGACAGATCGAATCGGGACCCAGTACTTC. This translates into CASSRRTDRIGTQYF.